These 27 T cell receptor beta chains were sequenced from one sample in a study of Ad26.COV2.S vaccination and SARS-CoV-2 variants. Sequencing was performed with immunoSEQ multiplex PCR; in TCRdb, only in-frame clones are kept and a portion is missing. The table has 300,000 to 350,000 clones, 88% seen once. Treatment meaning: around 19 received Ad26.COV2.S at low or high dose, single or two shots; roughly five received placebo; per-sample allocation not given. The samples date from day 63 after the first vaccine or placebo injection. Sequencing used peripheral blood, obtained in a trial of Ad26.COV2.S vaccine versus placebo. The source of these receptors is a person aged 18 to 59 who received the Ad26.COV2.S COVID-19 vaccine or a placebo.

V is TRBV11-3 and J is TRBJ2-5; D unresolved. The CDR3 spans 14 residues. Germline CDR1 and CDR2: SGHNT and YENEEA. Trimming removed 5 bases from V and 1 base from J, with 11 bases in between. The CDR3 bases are TGTGCCAGCAGCCAAAATAGGATCCAAGAGACCCAGTACTTC. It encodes CASSQNRIQETQYF.

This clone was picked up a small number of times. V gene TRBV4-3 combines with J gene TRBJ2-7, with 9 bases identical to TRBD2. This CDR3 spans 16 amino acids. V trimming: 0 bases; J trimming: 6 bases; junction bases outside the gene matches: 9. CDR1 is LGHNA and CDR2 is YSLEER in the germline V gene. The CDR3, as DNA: TGCGCCAGCAGCCAAGAATTGGGCGGGGGGGCAGCCGAGCAGTACTTC. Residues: CASSQELGGGAAEQYF.

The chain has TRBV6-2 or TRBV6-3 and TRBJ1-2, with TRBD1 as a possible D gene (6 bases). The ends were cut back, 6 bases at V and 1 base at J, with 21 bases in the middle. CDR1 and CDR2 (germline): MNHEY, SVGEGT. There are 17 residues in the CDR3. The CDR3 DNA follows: TGTGCCAGCAGCCACGGGACAACGCCCAACTTTAACTATGGCTACACCTTC. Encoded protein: CASSHGTTPNFNYGYTF.

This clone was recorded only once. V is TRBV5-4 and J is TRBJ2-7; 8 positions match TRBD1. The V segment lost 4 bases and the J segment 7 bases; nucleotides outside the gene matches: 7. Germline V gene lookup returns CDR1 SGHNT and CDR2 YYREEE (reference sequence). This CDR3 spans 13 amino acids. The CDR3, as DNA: TGTGCCAGCAGCCCTCGGACAGGGCGGGAGCAGTACTTC. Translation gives CASSPRTGREQYF.

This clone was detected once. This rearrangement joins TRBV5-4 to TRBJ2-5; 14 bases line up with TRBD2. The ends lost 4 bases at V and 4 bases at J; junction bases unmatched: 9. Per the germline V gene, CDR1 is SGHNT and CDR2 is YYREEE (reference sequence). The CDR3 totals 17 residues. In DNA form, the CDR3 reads TGTGCCAGCAGCGGGACAAGGACTAGCGGGGGGCTAGAGACCCAGTACTTC. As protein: CASSGTRTSGGLETQYF.

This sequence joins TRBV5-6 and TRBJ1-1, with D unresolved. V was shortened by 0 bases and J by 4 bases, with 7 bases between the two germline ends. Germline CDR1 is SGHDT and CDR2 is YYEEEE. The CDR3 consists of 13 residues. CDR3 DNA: TGTGCCAGCAGCTTGGGGGGAAGCACTGAAGCTTTCTTT. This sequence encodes CASSLGGSTEAFF.

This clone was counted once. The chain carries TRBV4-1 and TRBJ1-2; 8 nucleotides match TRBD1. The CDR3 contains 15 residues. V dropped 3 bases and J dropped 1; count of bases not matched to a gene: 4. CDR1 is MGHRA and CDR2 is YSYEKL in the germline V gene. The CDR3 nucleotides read TGCGCCAGCAGCCACCCCGGACAGGGTAACTATGGCTACACCTTC. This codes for CASSHPGQGNYGYTF.

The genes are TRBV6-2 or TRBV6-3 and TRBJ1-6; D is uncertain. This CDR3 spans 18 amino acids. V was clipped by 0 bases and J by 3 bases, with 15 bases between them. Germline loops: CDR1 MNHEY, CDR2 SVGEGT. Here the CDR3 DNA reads TGTGCCAGCAGTTACTCTCCCTTCGGGCAGATCTATAATTCACCCCTCCACTTT. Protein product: CASSYSPFGQIYNSPLHF.

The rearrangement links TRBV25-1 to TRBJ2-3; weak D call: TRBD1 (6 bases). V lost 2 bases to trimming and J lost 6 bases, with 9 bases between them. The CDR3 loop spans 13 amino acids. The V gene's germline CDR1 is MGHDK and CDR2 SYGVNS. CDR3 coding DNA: TGTGCCAGCAGTGAACCAGGGGCTGATACGCAGTATTTT. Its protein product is CASSEPGADTQYF.

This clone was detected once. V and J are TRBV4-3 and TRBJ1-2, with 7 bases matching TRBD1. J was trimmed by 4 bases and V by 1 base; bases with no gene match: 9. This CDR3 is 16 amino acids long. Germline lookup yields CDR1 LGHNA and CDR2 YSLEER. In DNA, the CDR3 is TGCGCCAGCAGCCAAGTCCCTGCAGGGGGAGGCTATGGCTACACCTTC. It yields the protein CASSQVPAGGGYGYTF.

The CDR3: CASGKNRGYEQYF. CDR3 DNA sequence: TGTGCTAGTGGAAAGAACAGGGGCTACGAGCAGTACTTC. The chain joins TRBV12-5 to TRBJ2-7; 7 bases line up with TRBD1. Per germline, CDR1 LGHNT and CDR2 FRNRAP. The CDR3 contains 13 residues. Trimming took 6 bases from V and 3 from J; bases not matched to a gene: 5.

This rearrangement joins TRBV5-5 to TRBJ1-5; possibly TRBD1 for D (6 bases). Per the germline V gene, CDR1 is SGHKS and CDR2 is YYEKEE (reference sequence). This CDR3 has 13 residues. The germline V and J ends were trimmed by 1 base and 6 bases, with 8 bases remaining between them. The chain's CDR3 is CASSLTGFQPQHF. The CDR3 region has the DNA TGTGCCAGCAGCTTGACAGGGTTTCAGCCCCAGCATTTT.

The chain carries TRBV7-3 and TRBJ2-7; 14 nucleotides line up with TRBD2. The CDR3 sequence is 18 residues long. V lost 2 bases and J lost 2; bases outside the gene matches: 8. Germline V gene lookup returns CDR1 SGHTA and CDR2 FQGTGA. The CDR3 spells CASSLGLGLAGGAYEQYF. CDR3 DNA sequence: TGTGCCAGCAGCTTAGGACTTGGACTAGCGGGAGGAGCCTACGAGCAGTACTTC.

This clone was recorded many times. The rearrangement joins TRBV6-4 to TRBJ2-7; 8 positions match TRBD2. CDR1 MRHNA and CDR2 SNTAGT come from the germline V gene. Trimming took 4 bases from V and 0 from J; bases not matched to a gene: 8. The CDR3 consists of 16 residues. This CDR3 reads CASSGVPSGHSYEQYF. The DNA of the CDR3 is TGTGCCAGCAGTGGAGTCCCTAGCGGGCACTCCTACGAGCAGTACTTC.

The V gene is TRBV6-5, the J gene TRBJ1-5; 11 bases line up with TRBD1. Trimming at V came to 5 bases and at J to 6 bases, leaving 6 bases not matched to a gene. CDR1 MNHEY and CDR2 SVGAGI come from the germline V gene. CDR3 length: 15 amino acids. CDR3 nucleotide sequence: TGTGCCAGCAGTATAGGACAGGGGGCAAGTCAGCCCCAGCATTTT. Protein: CASSIGQGASQPQHF.

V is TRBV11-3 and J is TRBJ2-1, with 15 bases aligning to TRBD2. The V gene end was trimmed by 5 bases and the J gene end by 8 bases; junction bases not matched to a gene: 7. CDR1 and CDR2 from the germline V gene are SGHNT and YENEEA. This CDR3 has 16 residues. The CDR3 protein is CASSPGTSGGIDEQFF. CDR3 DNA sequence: TGTGCCAGCAGCCCCGGGACTAGCGGGGGGATCGATGAGCAGTTCTTC.

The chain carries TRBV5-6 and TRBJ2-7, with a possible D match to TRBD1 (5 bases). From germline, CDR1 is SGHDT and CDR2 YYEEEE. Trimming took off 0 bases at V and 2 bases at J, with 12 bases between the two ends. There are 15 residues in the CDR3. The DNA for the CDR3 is TGTGCCAGCAGCTTGGGGCGGACATTAACCTACGAGCAGTACTTC. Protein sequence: CASSLGRTLTYEQYF.

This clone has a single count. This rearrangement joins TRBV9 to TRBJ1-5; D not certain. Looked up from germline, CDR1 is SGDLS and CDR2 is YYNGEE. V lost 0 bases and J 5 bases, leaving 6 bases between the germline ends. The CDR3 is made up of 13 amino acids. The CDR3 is CASSVAPDQPQHF. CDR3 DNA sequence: TGTGCCAGCAGCGTAGCTCCGGATCAGCCCCAGCATTTT.

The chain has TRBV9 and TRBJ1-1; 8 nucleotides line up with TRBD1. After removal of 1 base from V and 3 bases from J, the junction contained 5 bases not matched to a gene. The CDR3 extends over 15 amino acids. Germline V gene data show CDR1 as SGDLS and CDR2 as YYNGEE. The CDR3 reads CASSVTGQGYTEAFF. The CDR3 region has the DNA TGTGCCAGCAGCGTAACTGGACAGGGCTACACTGAAGCTTTCTTT.

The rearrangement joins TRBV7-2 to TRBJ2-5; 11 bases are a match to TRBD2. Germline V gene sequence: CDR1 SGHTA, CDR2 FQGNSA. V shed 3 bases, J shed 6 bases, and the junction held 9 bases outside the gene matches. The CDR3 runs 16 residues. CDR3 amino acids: CASSFTSGSGIKTQYF. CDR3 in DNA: TGTGCCAGCAGCTTTACTAGCGGGAGTGGGATAAAGACCCAGTACTTC.

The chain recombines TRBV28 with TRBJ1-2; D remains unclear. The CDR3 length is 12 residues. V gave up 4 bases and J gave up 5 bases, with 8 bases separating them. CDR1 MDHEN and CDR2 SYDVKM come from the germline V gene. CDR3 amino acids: CASSYQLYGYTF. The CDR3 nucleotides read TGTGCCAGCAGTTACCAACTATATGGCTACACCTTC.

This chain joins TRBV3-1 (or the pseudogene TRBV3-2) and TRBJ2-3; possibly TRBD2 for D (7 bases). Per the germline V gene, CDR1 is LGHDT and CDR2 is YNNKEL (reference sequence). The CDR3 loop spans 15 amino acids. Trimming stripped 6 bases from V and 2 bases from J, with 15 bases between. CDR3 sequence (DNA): TGTGCCAGCAGTCTGGGGGGGGCCCTCACAGATACGCAGTATTTT. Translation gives CASSLGGALTDTQYF.

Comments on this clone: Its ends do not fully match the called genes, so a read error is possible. CDR3 coding DNA: TGTGCCAGCAGTTCATTCCCAAGTCTTCCCAGCTTC. Amino acid sequence: CASSSFPSLPSF. This chain links TRBV28 with TRBJ1-2, with D unresolved. The CDR3 is made up of 12 amino acids. Looked up from germline, CDR1 is MDHEN and CDR2 is SYDVKM.

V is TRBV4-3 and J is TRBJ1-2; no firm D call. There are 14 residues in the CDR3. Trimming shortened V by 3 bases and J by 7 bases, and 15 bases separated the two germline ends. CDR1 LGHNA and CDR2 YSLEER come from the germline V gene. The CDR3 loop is CASSHRGSQRGYTF. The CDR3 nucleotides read TGCGCCAGCAGCCACCGAGGCAGTCAGCGTGGCTACACCTTC.

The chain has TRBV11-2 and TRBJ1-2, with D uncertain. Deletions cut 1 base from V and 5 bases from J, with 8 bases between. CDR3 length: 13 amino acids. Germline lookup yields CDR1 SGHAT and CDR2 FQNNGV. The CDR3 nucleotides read TGTGCCAGCAGCTTAGCGCCCCAGTATGGCTACACCTTC. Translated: CASSLAPQYGYTF.

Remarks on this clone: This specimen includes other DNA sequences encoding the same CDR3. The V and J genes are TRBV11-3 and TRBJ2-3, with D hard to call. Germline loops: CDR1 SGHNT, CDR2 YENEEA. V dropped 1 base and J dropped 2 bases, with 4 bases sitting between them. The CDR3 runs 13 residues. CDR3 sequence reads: CASSLAFTDTQYF. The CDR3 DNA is TGTGCCAGCAGCTTAGCGTTCACAGATACGCAGTATTTT.

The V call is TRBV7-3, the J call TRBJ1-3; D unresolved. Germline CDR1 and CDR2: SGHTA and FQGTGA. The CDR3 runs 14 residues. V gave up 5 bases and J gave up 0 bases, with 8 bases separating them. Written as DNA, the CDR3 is TGTGCCAGCAGCGTAGGAAGCTCTGGAAACACCATATATTTT. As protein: CASSVGSSGNTIYF.